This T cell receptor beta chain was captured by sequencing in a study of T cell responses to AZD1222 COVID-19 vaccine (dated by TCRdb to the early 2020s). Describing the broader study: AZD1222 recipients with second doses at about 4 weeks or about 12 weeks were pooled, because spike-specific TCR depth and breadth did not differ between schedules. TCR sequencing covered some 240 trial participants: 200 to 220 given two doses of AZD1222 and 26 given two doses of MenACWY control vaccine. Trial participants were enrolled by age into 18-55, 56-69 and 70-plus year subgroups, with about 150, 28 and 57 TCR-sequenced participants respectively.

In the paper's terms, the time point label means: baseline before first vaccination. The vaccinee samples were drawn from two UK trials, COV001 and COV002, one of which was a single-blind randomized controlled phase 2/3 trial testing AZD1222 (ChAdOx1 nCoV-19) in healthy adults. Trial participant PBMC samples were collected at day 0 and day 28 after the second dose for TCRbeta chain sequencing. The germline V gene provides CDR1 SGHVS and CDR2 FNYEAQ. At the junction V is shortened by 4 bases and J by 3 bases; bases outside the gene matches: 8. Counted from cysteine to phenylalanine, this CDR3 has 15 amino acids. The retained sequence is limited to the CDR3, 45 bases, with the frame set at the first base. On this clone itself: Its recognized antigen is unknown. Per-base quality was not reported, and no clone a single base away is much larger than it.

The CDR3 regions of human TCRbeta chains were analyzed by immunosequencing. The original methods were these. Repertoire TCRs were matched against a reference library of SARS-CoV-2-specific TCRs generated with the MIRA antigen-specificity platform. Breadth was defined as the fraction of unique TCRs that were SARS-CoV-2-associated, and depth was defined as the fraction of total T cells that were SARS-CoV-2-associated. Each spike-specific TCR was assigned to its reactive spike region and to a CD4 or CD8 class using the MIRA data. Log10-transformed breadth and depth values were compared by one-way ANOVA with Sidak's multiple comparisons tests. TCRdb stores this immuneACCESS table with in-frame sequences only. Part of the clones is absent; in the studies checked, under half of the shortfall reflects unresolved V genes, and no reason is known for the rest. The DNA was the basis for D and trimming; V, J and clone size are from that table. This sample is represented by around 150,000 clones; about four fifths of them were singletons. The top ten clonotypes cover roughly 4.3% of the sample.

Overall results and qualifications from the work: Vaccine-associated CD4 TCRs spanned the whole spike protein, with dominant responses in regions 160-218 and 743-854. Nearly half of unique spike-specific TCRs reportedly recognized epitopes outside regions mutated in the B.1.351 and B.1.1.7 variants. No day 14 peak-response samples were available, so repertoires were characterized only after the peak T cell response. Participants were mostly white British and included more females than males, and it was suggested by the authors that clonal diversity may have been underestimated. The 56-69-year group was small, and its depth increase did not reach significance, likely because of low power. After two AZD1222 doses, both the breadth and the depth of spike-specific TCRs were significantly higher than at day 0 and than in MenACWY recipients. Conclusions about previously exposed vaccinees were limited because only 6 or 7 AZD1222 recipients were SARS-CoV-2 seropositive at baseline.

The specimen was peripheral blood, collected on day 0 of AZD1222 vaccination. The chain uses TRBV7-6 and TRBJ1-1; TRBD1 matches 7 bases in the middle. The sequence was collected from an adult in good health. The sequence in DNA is TGTGCCAGCAGCTCAATAGGGGGCGCTGACACTGAAGCTTTCTTT. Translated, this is CASSSIGGADTEAFF.